This TCR beta chain is from a study of shared clonotypes between healthy human individuals. The CDR3 is 13 amino acids. Germline CDR1 and CDR2: SGHTA and FQGNSA. Losses at the gene ends were 5 bases for V and 7 bases for J; bases not matched to a gene: 7. Using immunoSEQ multiplex PCR, the repertoire was profiled, and TCRdb retains in-frame clones only, with some absent. The sample has 850,000 to 1,200,000 clones; approximately 68% are singletons. This clone was observed a few times. The material sequenced was memory CD4+ T cells sorted from blood. Stated subset: CD45RA-negative fraction. V and J are TRBV7-2 and TRBJ1-2, with TRBD1 identical over 7 bases. This TCR derives from a young man in good health. DNA of the CDR3: TGTGCCAGCAGCATCGACAGGGCGTCTGGCTACACCTTC. As protein: CASSIDRASGYTF.